This T cell receptor beta chain was observed in a study of CD8+CD57+ T cells in acquired aplastic anemia. With 0 bases removed from V and 4 bases from J, the gap between germline ends came to 13 bases. The germline V gene has CDR1 SGDLS and CDR2 YYNGEE. This CDR3 has 15 amino acids. Patients picked for sequencing had shown CD8+CD57+ cell expansion detected by flow cytometry. The TCR beta profiling, which covered VDJ combination and CDR3 sequence, was carried out using genomic DNA as the template. TCRdb called the reads again in MiXCR, with one record for every CDR3 protein. This repertoire shows 150,000 to 200,000 distinct CDR3 sequences, about 45% found once; its top ten account for 3.2%.

The TCR sequence derives from a human donor with aplastic anemia. The sequenced sample consisted of sorted CD4+, CD8+, or CD8+CD57+ T cells (not recorded which) from PBMCs. J is TRBJ1-2 and V is TRBV9; D uncertain. As DNA, the CDR3 is TGTGCCAGCAGCGTAGACCTCGGGGTTGGCTATGGCTACACCTTC. It specifies CASSVDLGVGYGYTF.